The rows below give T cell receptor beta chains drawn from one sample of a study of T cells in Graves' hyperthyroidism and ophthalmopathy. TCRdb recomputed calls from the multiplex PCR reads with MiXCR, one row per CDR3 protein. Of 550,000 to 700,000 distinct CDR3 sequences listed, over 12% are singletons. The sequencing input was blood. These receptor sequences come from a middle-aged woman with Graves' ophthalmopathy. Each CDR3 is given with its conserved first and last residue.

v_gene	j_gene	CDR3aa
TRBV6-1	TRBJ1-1	CASRRGVGSRYTEAFF
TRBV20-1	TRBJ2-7	CSAREPGTGLYEQYF
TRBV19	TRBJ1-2	CASRARERDYGYTF
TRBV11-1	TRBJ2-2	CASSSSRQTGARTGELFF
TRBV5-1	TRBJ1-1	CASSYTPDRLGTEAFF
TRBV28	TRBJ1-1	CASNPQMNTEAFF
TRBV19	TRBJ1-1	CASSEENWTEAFF
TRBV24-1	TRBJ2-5	CATSDSPEETQYF
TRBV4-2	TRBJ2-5	CASSQDPAGGETQYF
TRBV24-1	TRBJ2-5	CATRKIRDQGTQYF